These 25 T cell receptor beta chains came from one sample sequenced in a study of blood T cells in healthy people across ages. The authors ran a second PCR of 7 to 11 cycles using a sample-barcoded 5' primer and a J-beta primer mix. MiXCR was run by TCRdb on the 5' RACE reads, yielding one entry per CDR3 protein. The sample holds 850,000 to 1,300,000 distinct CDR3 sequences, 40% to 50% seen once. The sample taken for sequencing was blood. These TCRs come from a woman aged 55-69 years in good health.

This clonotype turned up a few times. In nucleotides, the CDR3 is TGTGCCAGCAGCGACCGCCTACGAAACTCCTACGAGCAGTACTTC. It encodes CASSDRLRNSYEQYF. The chain joins TRBV6-5 to TRBJ2-7; D gene ambiguous. Germline CDR1 reads MNHEY; CDR2 reads SVGAGI. The CDR3 length is 15 residues. V lost 6 bases and J 0 bases, leaving 15 bases between the germline ends.

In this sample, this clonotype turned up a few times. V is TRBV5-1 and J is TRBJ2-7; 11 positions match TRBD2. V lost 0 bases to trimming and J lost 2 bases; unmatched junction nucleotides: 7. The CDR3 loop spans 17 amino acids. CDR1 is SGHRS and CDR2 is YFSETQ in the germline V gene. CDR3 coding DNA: TGCGCCAGCAGCTTGGAGACTAGCGGGAAAGGGGCCTACGAGCAGTACTTC. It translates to CASSLETSGKGAYEQYF. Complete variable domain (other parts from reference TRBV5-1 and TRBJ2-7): KAGVTQTPRYLIKTRGQQVTLSCSPISGHRSVSWYQQTPGQGLQFLFEYFSETQRNKGNFPGRFSGRQFSNSRSEMNVSTLELGDSALYLCASSLETSGKGAYEQYFGPGTRLTVT.

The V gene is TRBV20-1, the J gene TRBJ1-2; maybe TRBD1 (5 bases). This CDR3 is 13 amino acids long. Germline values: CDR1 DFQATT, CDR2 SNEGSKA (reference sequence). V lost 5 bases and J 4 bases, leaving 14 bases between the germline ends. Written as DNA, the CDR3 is TGCAGTGCTCGAAAGAGTCAGGGCTATGGCTACACCTTC. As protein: CSARKSQGYGYTF.

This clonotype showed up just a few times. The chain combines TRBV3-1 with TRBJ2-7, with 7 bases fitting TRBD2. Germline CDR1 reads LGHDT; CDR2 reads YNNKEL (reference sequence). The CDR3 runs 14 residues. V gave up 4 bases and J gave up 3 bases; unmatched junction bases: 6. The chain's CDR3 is CASSPAASGYEQYF. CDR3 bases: TGTGCCAGCAGCCCCGCGGCTAGCGGCTACGAGCAGTACTTC.

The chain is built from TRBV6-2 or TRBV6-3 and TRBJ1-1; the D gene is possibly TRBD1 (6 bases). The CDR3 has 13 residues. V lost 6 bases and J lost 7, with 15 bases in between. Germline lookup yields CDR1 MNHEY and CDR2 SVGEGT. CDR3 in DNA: TGTGCCAGCAGAACACCTACAGGGATTGAAGCTTTCTTT. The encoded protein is CASRTPTGIEAFF.

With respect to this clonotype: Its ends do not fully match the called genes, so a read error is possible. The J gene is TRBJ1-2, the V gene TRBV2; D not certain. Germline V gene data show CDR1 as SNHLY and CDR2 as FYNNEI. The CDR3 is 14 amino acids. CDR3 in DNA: TGTGCCAGCAGGGCGGGGTTTGGTAACTATGGTTACACCTTC. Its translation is CASRAGFGNYGYTF.

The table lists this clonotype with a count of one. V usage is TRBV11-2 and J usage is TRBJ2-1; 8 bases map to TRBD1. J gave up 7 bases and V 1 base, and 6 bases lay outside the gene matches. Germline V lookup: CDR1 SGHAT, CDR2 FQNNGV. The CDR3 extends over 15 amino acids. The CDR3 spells CASSLAGQGTNEQFF. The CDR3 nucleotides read TGTGCCAGCAGCTTAGCAGGACAGGGAACGAATGAGCAGTTCTTC. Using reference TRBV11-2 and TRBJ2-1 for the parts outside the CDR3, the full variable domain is EAGVAQSPRYKIIEKRQSVAFWCNPISGHATLYWYQQILGQGPKLLIQFQNNGVVDDSQLPKDRFSAERLKGVDSTLKIQPAKLEDSAVYLCASSLAGQGTNEQFFGPGTRLTVL.

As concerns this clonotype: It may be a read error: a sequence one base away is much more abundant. CDR3 bases: TGTGCCAGCAGCTCTGCGGAGACCCAGTTCTTC. Its translation: CASSSAETQFF. The gene calls are TRBV12-3 or TRBV12-4 and TRBJ2-1, with unresolved D. Trimming cost V 6 bases and J 13 bases, with 13 bases left between them. The CDR3 runs 11 residues.

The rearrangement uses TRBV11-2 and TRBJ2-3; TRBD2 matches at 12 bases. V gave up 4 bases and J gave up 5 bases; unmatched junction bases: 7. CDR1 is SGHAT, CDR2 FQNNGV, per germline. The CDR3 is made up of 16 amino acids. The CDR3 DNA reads TGTGCCAGCAGCTCCCTAGCGGGAGGGCAAGTAGATACGCAGTATTTT. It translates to CASSSLAGGQVDTQYF.

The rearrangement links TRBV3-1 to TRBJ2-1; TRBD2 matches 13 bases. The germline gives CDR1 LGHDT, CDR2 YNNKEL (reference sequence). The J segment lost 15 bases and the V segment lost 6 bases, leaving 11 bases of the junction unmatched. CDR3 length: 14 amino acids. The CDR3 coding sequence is TGTGCCAGCAGTCCCGGACTAGCGGGGGCCCCCGCGTTCTTC. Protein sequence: CASSPGLAGAPAFF.

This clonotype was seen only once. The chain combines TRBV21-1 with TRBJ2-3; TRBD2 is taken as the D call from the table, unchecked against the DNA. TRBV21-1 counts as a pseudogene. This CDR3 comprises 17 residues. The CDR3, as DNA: TGTGCCAGCGTGCCCCGGAGCGGAAGGTCTCCAAAGTATACGCAGTATTTT. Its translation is CASVPRSGRSPKYTQYF.

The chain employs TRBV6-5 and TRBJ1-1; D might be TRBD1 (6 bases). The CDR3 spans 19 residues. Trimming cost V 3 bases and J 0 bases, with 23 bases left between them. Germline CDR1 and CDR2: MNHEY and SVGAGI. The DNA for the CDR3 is TGTGCCAGCAGTTATCTCTGGGTCGGGGGGCGCGGGGTGAACACTGAAGCTTTCTTT. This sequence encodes CASSYLWVGGRGVNTEAFF.

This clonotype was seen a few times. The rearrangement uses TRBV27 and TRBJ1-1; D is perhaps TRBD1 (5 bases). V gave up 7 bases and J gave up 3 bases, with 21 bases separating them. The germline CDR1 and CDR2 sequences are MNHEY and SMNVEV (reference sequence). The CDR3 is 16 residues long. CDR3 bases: TGTGCCAGCAAGACCACAGAGGACATATTATACACTGAAGCTTTCTTT. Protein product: CASKTTEDILYTEAFF.

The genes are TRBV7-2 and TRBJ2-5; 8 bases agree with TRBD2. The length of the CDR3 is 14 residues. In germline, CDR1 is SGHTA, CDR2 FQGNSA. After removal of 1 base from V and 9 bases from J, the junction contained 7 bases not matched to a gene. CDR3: CASSLETGGVAQYF. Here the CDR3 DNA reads TGTGCCAGCAGCTTAGAAACCGGGGGGGTCGCCCAGTACTTC. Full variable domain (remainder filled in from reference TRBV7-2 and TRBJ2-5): GAGVSQSPSNKVTEKGKDVELRCDPISGHTALYWYRQSLGQGLEFLIYFQGNSAPDKSGLPSDRFSAERTGGSVSTLTIQRTQQEDSAVYLCASSLETGGVAQYFGPGTRLLVL.

This CDR3 reads CAWSEWGTGDNEQFF. DNA for the CDR3: TGTGCCTGGAGTGAGTGGGGGACAGGGGACAATGAGCAGTTCTTC. The chain links TRBV30 to TRBJ2-1; 10 bases line up with TRBD1. The CDR3 is made up of 15 amino acids. Germline V CDR1 and CDR2: GTSNPN, SVGIG (reference sequence). The junction had 5 bases not matched to a gene; V was cut back by 1 base and J by 5 bases.

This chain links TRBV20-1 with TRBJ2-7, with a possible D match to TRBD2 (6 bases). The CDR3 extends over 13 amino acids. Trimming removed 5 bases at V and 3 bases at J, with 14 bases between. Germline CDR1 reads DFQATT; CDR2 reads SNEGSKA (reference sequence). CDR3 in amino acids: CSASGLSNYEQYF. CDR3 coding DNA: TGCAGTGCTTCGGGACTTTCGAACTACGAGCAGTACTTC.

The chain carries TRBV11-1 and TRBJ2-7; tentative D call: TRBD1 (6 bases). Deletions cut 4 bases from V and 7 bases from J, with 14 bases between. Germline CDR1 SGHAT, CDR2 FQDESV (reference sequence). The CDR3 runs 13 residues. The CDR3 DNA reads TGTGCCAGCAGCTCGAGGACAGACAATGAGCAGTACTTC. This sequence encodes CASSSRTDNEQYF.

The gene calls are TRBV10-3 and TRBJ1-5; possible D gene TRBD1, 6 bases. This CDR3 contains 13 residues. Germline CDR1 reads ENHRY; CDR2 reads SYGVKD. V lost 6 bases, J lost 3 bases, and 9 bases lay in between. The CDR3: CAIRGDNNQPQHF. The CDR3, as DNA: TGTGCCATCAGGGGGGACAACAATCAGCCCCAGCATTTT.

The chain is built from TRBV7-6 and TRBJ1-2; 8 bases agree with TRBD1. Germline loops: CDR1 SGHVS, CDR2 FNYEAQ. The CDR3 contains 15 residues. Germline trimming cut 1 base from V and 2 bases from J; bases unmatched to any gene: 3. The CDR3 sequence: CASSLEQGGNYGYTF. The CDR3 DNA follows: TGTGCCAGCAGCTTAGAACAGGGGGGGAACTATGGCTACACCTTC. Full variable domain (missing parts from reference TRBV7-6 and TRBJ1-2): GAGVSQSPRYKVTKRGQDVALRCDPISGHVSLYWYRQALGQGPEFLTYFNYEAQQDKSGLPNDRFSAERPEGSISTLTIQRTEQRDSAMYRCASSLEQGGNYGYTFGSGTRLTVV.

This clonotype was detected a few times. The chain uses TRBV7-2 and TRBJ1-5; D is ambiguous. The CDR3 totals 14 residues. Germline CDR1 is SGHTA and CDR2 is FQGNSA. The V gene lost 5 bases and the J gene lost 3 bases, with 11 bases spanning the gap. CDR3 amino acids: CASSTRITNQPQHF. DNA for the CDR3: TGTGCCAGCAGCACCCGGATTACCAATCAGCCCCAGCATTTT.

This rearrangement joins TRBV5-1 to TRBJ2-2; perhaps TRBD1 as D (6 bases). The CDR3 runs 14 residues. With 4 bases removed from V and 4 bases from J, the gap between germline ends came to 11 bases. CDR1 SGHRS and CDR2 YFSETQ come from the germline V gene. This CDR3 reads CASSTGSGTGELFF. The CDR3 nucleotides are TGCGCCAGCAGCACAGGGTCCGGCACCGGGGAGCTGTTTTTT.

The CDR3 nucleotides read TGTGCCAGCAGCACCCCAGGACTAGCGGGAAACAATGAGCAGTTCTTC. This codes for CASSTPGLAGNNEQFF. The chain is built from TRBV7-8 and TRBJ2-1, with 12 positions matching TRBD2. The CDR3 length is 16 residues. J was trimmed by 5 bases and V by 5 bases; bases with no gene match: 7. CDR1 SGHVS and CDR2 FQNEAQ come from the germline V gene.

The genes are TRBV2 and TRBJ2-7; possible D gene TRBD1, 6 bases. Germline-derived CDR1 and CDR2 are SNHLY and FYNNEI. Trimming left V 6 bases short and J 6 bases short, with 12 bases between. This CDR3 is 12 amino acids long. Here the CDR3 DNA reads TGTGCCAGCAGGGACACAGGGAGCGAGCAGTACTTC. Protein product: CASRDTGSEQYF.

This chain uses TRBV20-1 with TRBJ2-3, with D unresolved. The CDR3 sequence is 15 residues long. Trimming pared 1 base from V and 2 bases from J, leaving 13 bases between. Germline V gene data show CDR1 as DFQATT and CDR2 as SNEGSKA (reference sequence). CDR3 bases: TGCAGTGCTAGAGCACAACATAGTAACACAGATACGCAGTATTTT. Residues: CSARAQHSNTDTQYF.

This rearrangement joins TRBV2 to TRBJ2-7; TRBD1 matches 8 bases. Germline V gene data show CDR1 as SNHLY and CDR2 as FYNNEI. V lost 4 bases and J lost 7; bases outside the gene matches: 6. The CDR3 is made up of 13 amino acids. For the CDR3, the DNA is TGTGCCAGCAGTGGACAGGGGTTACGAGAGCAGTACTTC. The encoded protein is CASSGQGLREQYF.